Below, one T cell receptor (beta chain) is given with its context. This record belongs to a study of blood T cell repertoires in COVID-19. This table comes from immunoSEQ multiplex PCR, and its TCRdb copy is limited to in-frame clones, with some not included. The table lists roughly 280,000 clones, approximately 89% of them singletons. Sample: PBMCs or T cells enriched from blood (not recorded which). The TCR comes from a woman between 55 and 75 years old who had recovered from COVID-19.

The CDR3, as DNA: TGTGCCAGCAGTGACCGAGGCAGGGAATGGGGGCTTAACACTGAAGCTTTCTTT. Amino acid sequence: CASSDRGREWGLNTEAFF. The chain carries TRBV25-1 and TRBJ1-1, with D possibly TRBD1 on 6 matching bases. Trimming left V 3 bases short and J 2 bases short, with 22 bases between. The CDR3 has 18 residues. Germline V gene lookup returns CDR1 MGHDK and CDR2 SYGVNS.